This T cell receptor (beta chain) comes out of a study of T-cell memory formation after mild COVID-19. Each CDR3 protein gets one entry after TCRdb re-called the 5' RACE reads with MiXCR. The sample records 90,000 to 120,000 distinct CDR3 sequences, 13% to 15% being singletons. The source material was PBMCs or a T cell subset sorted from them (not recorded which). The clonotype originates from a man younger than 35 who had mild COVID-19 (a few samples of this study predate the infection). Cell type and time point are not known.

The CDR3 loop reads CASRDYEYTEAFF. In DNA, the CDR3 is TGTGCCAGCCGCGACTATGAATACACTGAAGCTTTCTTT. The chain couples TRBV14 to TRBJ1-1; D gene ambiguous. This CDR3 contains 13 residues. In germline, CDR1 is SGHDN, CDR2 FVKESK. With 8 bases removed from V and 3 bases from J, the gap between germline ends came to 13 bases. The full variable domain, completed using reference TRBV14 and TRBJ1-1, is EAGVTQFPSHSVIEKGQTVTLRCDPISGHDNLYWYRRVMGKEIKFLLHFVKESKQDESGMPNNRFLAERTGGTYSTLKVQPAELEDSGVYFCASRDYEYTEAFFGQGTRLTVV.